Listed below are T cell receptor beta chains from one sample, sequenced in a study of radiation and T cells in renal cell carcinoma. TCRdb keeps only in-frame clones here, not all; method: immunoSEQ multiplex PCR. The table has more than 120,000 clones, 70% to 90% seen once; the top ten hold 15% to 20%. This sample comprised blood, obtained from a patient whose treatment included radiotherapy and nephrectomy. Receptors originate from a woman between 50 and 59 years old with renal cell carcinoma. CDR3s include the opening cysteine and the closing phenylalanine or tryptophan. D genes are given only for firm matches.

>-|TRBV21-1|TRBJ1-5
CASSNHEDRDRQDLGPNQPQHF
>TRBD2|TRBV6-5|TRBJ2-7
CASSYRGGRWEQYF
>TRBD2|TRBV7-2|TRBJ2-7
CASSSQAGEQTYEQYF
>TRBD1|TRBV4-1|TRBJ1-1
CASSPRDRENTEAFF
>-|TRBV5-1|TRBJ2-1
CASSSGVLDEQFF
>-|TRBV6-1|TRBJ1-4
CASIESGVNEKLFF
>TRBD2|TRBV30|TRBJ2-7
CAWSPGGFSSYEQYF
>-|TRBV6-5|TRBJ1-2
CASSFGEGAGYTF
>TRBD1|TRBV4-1|TRBJ1-2
CASSPDREYGYTF
>-|TRBV7-9|TRBJ2-1
CASSGTFEGNEQFF
>-|TRBV10-3|TRBJ1-1
CAISAGQSNTEAFF
>TRBD2|TRBV4-3|TRBJ2-3
CASSQVRGGLTDTQYF
>-|TRBV7-3|TRBJ2-3
CASSFDSTDTQYF
>-|TRBV7-3|TRBJ2-7
CASSPGPGAVHEQYF
>TRBD2|TRBV2|TRBJ2-7
CASSERAGALEQYF
>-|TRBV2|TRBJ2-1
CASSDSSIDNEQFF
>-|TRBV4-3|TRBJ1-6
CASSQDRGAAGSPLHF
>-|TRBV11-2|TRBJ1-1
CASSLGGNTEAFF
>TRBD2|TRBV7-2|TRBJ2-7
CASSLAASGNYEQYF
>-|TRBV15|TRBJ2-3
CATSRGQDGDTQYF
>-|TRBV5-1|TRBJ2-7
CASSPQPSVDEQYF
>TRBD2|TRBV5-6|TRBJ2-4
CASSLAGRVPKNIQYF
>TRBD1|TRBV19|TRBJ2-7
CATVGGQGYYEQYF
>-|TRBV27|TRBJ1-1
CASSLSRGSTEAFF
>TRBD1|TRBV18|TRBJ2-1
CASSQWGQGNEQFF
>TRBD1|TRBV7-2|TRBJ2-3
CASSLQGASTDTQYF
>TRBD1|TRBV27|TRBJ1-2
CASSPSRTGGKGGYTF
>TRBD1|TRBV5-6|TRBJ2-5
CASSRTGGAGETQYF
>TRBD2|TRBV7-3|TRBJ2-2
CASRGLAGDTGELFF
>-|TRBV19|TRBJ2-3
CASSGSSVFSFDTQYF
>TRBD2|TRBV9|TRBJ2-1
CASSVDLGDRTSGAGDEQFF
>-|TRBV28|TRBJ2-3
CASSFPRGTDTQYF
>-|TRBV4-3|TRBJ1-1
CASSQGHGGRPPFF
>-|TRBV5-6|TRBJ1-1
CASSHGPGGNTEAFF
>-|TRBV4-3|TRBJ2-7
CASSHADSSYEQYF
>TRBD2|TRBV7-9|TRBJ2-3
CASSLASGMADTQYF
>TRBD2|TRBV7-9|TRBJ2-7
CASSLGGATSDEQYF
>-|TRBV4-2|TRBJ2-7
CASSQGAVSYEQYF
>-|TRBV28|TRBJ2-7
CASNGGLEQYF
>TRBD1|TRBV5-1|TRBJ2-2
CASSRMTGGLGELFF
>-|TRBV4-1|TRBJ1-4
CASSQEPGATNEKLFF